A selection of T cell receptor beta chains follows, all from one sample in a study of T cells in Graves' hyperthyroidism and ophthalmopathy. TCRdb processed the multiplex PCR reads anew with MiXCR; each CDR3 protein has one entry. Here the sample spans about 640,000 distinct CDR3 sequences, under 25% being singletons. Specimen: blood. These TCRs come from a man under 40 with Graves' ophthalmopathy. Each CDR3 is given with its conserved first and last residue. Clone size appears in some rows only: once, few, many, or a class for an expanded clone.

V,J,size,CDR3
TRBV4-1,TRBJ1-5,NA,CASSQAGVQLLNQPQHF
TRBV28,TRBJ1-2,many,CAVRAGSHYGYTF
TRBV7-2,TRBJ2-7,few,CASSGRGGPSYEQYF
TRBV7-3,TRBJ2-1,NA,CASSLRDRSNEQFF
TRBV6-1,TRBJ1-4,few,CASSLTGGLEKLFF
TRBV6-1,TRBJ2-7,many,CASSSAHEQYF
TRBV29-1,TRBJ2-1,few,CSVDAITRYNEQFF
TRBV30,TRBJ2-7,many,CAWSVLPANEQYF
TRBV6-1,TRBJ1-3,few,CASSAEGLSGNTIYF
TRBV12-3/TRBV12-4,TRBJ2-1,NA,CASSPSSTEQFF
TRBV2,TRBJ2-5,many,CASSDQGLETQYF
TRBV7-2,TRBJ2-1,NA,CASSGRGAGEQFF
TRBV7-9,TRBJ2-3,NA,CASSLGLEWTDTQYF
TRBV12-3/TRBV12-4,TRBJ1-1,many,CASSPTLTSRTEAFF
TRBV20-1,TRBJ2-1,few,CSARSTGVHEQFF
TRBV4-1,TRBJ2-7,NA,CASSQDLGGNEQYF
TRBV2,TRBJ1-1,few,CASRLRDMNTEAFF
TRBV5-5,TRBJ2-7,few,CASIAPSAYEQYF
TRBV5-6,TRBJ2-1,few,CASSLRGFEDEQFF
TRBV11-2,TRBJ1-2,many,CASSLGRMNYGYTF
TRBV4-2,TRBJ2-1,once,CASSQTSSYPYNEQFF
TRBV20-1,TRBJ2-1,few,CSARALADSYNEQFF
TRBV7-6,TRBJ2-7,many,CASSFEGAPSYEQYF
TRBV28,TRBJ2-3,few,CASSPPDRGITDTQYF
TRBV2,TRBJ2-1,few,CARDWLAGSSYNEQFF
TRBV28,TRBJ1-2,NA,CASSALRGGYGYTF
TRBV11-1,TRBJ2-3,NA,CASGQNTDTQYF
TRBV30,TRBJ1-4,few,CAWSVRTGGKLFF
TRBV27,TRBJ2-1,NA,CASSWGGKYNEQFF
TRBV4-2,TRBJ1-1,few,CASSQDSGVTAFF
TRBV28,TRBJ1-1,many,CASKTNRGLGTEAFF
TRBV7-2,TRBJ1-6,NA,CASSIHGQGNNSPLHF
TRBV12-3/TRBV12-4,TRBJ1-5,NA,CASNQLPNQPQHF
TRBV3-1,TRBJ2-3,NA,CASSQDGAGGLTDTQYF
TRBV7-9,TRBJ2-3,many,CASSPGTSGSRNTQYF
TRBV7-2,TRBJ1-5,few,CASSFSGRINQPQHF
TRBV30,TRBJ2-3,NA,CAWSTGPDTQYF
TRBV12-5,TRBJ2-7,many,CASGLNHSGYREQYF
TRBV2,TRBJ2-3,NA,CASSEERVSTDTQYF
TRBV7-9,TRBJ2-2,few,CASSVPGKNTGELFF
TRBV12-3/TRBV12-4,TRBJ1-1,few,CASRPGPNEAFF
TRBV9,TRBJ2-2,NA,CASSPHGATNTGELFF
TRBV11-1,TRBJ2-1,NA,CASSSQDRGYNEQFF
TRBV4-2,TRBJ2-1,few,CASSQSPGTETSGRANEQFF
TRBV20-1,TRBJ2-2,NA,CSAYGPSSNTGELFF
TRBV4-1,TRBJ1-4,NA,CASSPIQGATNEKLFF
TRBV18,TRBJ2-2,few,CASSPRLPRQRNTGELFF
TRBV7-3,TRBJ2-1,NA,CASSPERRGGKENEQFF
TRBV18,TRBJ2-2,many,CASSPRETGELFF
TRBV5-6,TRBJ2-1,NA,CASSLVEGYYNEQFF
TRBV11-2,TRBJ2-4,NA,CASSLDHRGGNIQYF
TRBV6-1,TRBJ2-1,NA,CATALLGQGWNNEQFF